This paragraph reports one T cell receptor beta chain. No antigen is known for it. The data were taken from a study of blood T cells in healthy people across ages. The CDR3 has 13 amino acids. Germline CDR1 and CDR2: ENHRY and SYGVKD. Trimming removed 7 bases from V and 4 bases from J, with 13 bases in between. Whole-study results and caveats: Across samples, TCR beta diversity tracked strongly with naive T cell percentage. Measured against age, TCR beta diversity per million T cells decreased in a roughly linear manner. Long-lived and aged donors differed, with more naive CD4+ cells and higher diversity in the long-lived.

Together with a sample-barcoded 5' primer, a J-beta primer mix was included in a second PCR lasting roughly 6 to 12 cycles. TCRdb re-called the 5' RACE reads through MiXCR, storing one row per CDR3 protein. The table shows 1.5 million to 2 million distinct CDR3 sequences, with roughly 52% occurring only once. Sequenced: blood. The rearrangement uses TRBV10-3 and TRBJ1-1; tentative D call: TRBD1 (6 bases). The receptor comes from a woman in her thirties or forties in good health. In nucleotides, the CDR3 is TGTGCCATCACCAGGGACATGGGCACTGAAGCTTTCTTT. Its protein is CAITRDMGTEAFF.